Each of the 3 T cell receptor beta chains below was sequenced from the same sample in a study of T cell changes during pregnancy in multiple sclerosis. Measured with immunoSEQ multiplex PCR; TCRdb has only the in-frame clones, and not every one. The data hold around 40,000 clones, with approximately 90% observed a single time. Sequenced material: CD4+ T cells from peripheral blood mononuclear cells, taken in the first trimester of pregnancy. Every receptor here comes from a female donor in good health, enrolled as a control in a pregnancy study.

The chain is built from TRBV6-5 and TRBJ1-1; D is uncertain. V lost 2 bases to trimming and J lost 5 bases, with 15 bases between them. Germline V gene lookup returns CDR1 MNHEY and CDR2 SVGAGI. The CDR3 has 15 amino acids. The CDR3 here is CASSYDGGLKTEAFF. In nucleotides, the CDR3 is TGTGCCAGCAGTTACGACGGAGGGCTTAAGACTGAAGCTTTCTTT.

In DNA, the CDR3 is TGTGCCAGCAGAACAGGGGGAGCAACTAATGAAAAACTGTTTTTT. This codes for CASRTGGATNEKLFF. The chain joins TRBV28 to TRBJ1-4; the match to TRBD1 covers 8 bases. The CDR3 is made up of 15 amino acids. The germline V gene has CDR1 MDHEN and CDR2 SYDVKM. V was clipped by 6 bases and J by 0 bases; unmatched bases: 3.

V is TRBV13 and J is TRBJ2-4; D possibly corresponds to TRBD2 (6 bases). V was shortened by 5 bases and J by 6 bases, with 17 bases between the two germline ends. CDR3 size: 15 residues. Germline assignment: CDR1 PRHDT and CDR2 FYEKMQ (reference sequence). CDR3: CASSPRQEGGNIQYF. The CDR3 nucleotides are TGTGCCAGCAGCCCAAGGCAGGAGGGCGGAAACATTCAGTACTTC.